This paragraph reports one T cell receptor beta chain. This entry belongs to a study of blood T cell repertoires in COVID-19. Across the whole study: The study drew acute and convalescent COVID-19 samples from the United States, Italy and Spain.

Assignment of participants to cohorts was predicated upon participant-reported clinical history. Sequencing used immunoSEQ multiplex PCR; TCRdb keeps in-frame clones, though not all of them. The data hold about 350,000 clones, with approximately 91% observed a single time. Trimming cost V 8 bases and J 8 bases; bases outside gene matches: 8. Germline lookup yields CDR1 SQVTM and CDR2 ANQGSEA. The CDR3 spans 11 residues. The sequence derives from a woman younger than 45 who had been exposed to COVID-19. The sample consisted of PBMCs or T cells enriched from blood (not recorded which). The chain recombines TRBV29-1 with TRBJ1-2, with 7 nucleotides matching TRBD1. This CDR3 is CSLDRAEGYTF. For the CDR3, the DNA is TGCAGCCTCGACAGGGCCGAAGGCTACACCTTC.